Listed below are T cell receptor beta chains from one sample, sequenced in a study of T cell changes during pregnancy in multiple sclerosis. The protocol was immunoSEQ multiplex PCR, while the TCRdb copy is restricted to in-frame clones and leaves out a portion. Of over 100,000 clones listed, about 94% are singletons. Specimen: peripheral blood, collected in the third trimester of pregnancy. Receptors were obtained from a female donor with multiple sclerosis, enrolled in a pregnancy study. Both conserved end residues are part of each CDR3. Fields, in order: D gene, J gene, clone size, V gene, CDR3 protein, CDR3 DNA. A D gene is named only where the DNA matches it firmly. Rows give clone size only sometimes, using once, few, many, or a class for an expanded clone.

D: TRBD1
J: TRBJ1-2
size: -
V: TRBV29-1
CDR3: CSVGSGTGYGYTF
DNA: TGCAGCGTTGGGTCCGGGACAGGGTATGGCTACACCTTC

D: TRBD1
J: TRBJ1-5
size: -
V: TRBV28
CDR3: CASSPWTGGLSQPQHF
DNA: TGTGCCAGCAGCCCATGGACAGGGGGCTTGAGTCAGCCCCAGCATTTT

D: -
J: TRBJ2-5
size: -
V: TRBV10-2
CDR3: CASTNGETQYF
DNA: TGCGCCAGCACTAACGGAGAGACCCAGTACTTC

D: -
J: TRBJ2-1
size: -
V: TRBV7-3
CDR3: CASSLSRDSGDEQFF
DNA: TGTGCCAGCAGCTTGTCGCGGGACTCGGGGGATGAGCAGTTCTTC

D: TRBD1
J: TRBJ2-7
size: -
V: TRBV6-5
CDR3: CASSTGTGRYEQYF
DNA: TGTGCCAGCAGTACCGGGACAGGTCGCTACGAGCAGTACTTC

D: TRBD1
J: TRBJ2-1
size: -
V: TRBV29-1
CDR3: CSVARTGSYNEQFF
DNA: TGCAGCGTTGCCCGGACAGGTTCCTACAATGAGCAGTTCTTC

D: -
J: TRBJ1-6
size: -
V: TRBV6-1
CDR3: CASSEVDSSSYNSPLHF
DNA: TGTGCCAGCAGTGAAGTCGACAGCAGCTCCTATAATTCACCCCTCCACTTT

D: TRBD1
J: TRBJ1-4
size: -
V: TRBV6-5
CDR3: CASRPHRGQAEKLFF
DNA: TGTGCCAGCAGACCCCACAGGGGGCAGGCTGAAAAACTGTTTTTT

D: -
J: TRBJ2-3
size: -
V: TRBV28
CDR3: CASSLFPGDTQYF
DNA: TGTGCCAGCAGTTTATTTCCGGGAGATACGCAGTATTTT

D: -
J: TRBJ1-6
size: -
V: TRBV6-5
CDR3: CASSYRPGQGNSPLHF
DNA: TGTGCCAGCAGTTACCGCCCGGGCCAGGGGAATTCACCCCTCCACTTT

D: -
J: TRBJ1-5
size: -
V: TRBV19
CDR3: CASRGGNQPQHF
DNA: TGTGCCAGTAGGGGGGGGAATCAGCCCCAGCATTTT

D: -
J: TRBJ1-1
size: few
V: TRBV29-1
CDR3: CSVARGNTEAFF
DNA: TGCAGCGTTGCCCGGGGGAACACTGAAGCTTTCTTT

D: TRBD1
J: TRBJ1-6
size: once
V: TRBV6-1
CDR3: CASILDRGENSPLHF
DNA: TGTGCCAGCATCCTGGACAGGGGGGAAAATTCACCCCTCCACTTT

D: -
J: TRBJ2-3
size: -
V: TRBV5-4
CDR3: CASSSQITDTQYF
DNA: TGTGCCAGCAGCTCCCAGATAACAGATACGCAGTATTTT

D: TRBD1
J: TRBJ2-3
size: -
V: TRBV19
CDR3: CASGAGGADTQYF
DNA: TGTGCCAGTGGTGCAGGGGGCGCAGATACGCAGTATTTT

D: -
J: TRBJ1-5
size: -
V: TRBV2
CDR3: CASSTGTLNQPQHF
DNA: TGTGCCAGCAGTACCGGGACATTAAATCAGCCCCAGCATTTT

D: -
J: TRBJ1-4
size: -
V: TRBV28
CDR3: CASRGTGRDEKLFF
DNA: TGTGCCAGCAGGGGGACTGGACGGGATGAAAAACTGTTTTTT

D: TRBD2
J: TRBJ2-3
size: -
V: TRBV10-3
CDR3: CAISDRYQGLAGADTQYF
DNA: TGTGCCATCAGTGACCGATACCAAGGACTAGCGGGAGCGGATACGCAGTATTTT

D: -
J: TRBJ2-7
size: -
V: TRBV6-4
CDR3: CAIAPGSYEQYF
DNA: TGTGCCATCGCCCCCGGCTCCTACGAGCAGTACTTC

D: -
J: TRBJ1-1
size: -
V: TRBV6-1
CDR3: CASSDYGQANTEAFF
DNA: TGTGCCAGCAGTGATTATGGGCAGGCGAACACTGAAGCTTTCTTT

D: TRBD1
J: TRBJ2-1
size: once
V: TRBV5-6
CDR3: CASSPRAGGVYNEQFF
DNA: TGTGCCAGCAGCCCCCGGGCAGGGGGCGTATACAATGAGCAGTTCTTC

D: -
J: TRBJ1-3
size: -
V: TRBV19
CDR3: CASSTRQESRLNLRNTIYF
DNA: TGTGCCAGTAGTACCCGACAGGAGAGTCGGCTGAATTTGCGAAACACCATATATTTT

D: -
J: TRBJ2-2
size: -
V: TRBV7-2
CDR3: CASSLLRATGELFF
DNA: TGTGCCAGCAGCTTACTCAGGGCCACCGGGGAGCTGTTTTTT

D: -
J: TRBJ2-2
size: -
V: TRBV27
CDR3: CASGPYTGELFF
DNA: TGTGCCAGCGGCCCCTACACCGGGGAGCTGTTTTTT

D: TRBD2
J: TRBJ2-1
size: -
V: TRBV4-2
CDR3: CASSPLSGGGIDEQFF
DNA: TGTGCCAGCAGCCCTCTTAGCGGGGGAGGGATCGATGAGCAGTTCTTC

D: TRBD1
J: TRBJ2-4
size: -
V: TRBV5-4
CDR3: CASSIRDRDFGSKNIQYF
DNA: TGTGCCAGCAGCATCCGGGACAGGGATTTCGGGTCCAAAAACATTCAGTACTTC

D: -
J: TRBJ1-3
size: -
V: TRBV6-5
CDR3: CASSLLGVAGNTIYF
DNA: TGTGCCAGCAGCCTACTCGGGGTAGCTGGAAACACCATATATTTT

D: TRBD1
J: TRBJ2-7
size: -
V: TRBV5-1
CDR3: CASQQTTGGYEQYF
DNA: TGCGCCAGCCAACAAACTACAGGGGGCTACGAGCAGTACTTC

D: -
J: TRBJ1-2
size: -
V: TRBV19
CDR3: CASRGRGGRDYTF
DNA: TGTGCCAGCCGCGGGAGGGGGGGACGGGACTACACCTTC

D: -
J: TRBJ2-1
size: -
V: TRBV9
CDR3: CASSGGQSSYNEQFF
DNA: TGTGCCAGCAGCGGCGGACAGAGCTCCTACAATGAGCAGTTCTTC

D: -
J: TRBJ2-3
size: -
V: TRBV27
CDR3: CASSALWADGTDTQYF
DNA: TGTGCCAGCAGTGCCCTTTGGGCTGATGGCACAGATACGCAGTATTTT

D: TRBD2
J: TRBJ2-3
size: -
V: TRBV7-6
CDR3: CASSQSPRPGLAASTDTQYF
DNA: TGTGCCAGCAGCCAAAGCCCCCGGCCGGGACTAGCGGCTAGCACAGATACGCAGTATTTT

D: -
J: TRBJ2-7
size: -
V: TRBV6-4
CDR3: CASSERQGGPYEQYF
DNA: TGTGCCAGCAGTGAACGACAGGGAGGACCCTACGAGCAGTACTTC

D: -
J: TRBJ1-1
size: -
V: TRBV9
CDR3: CASSVVASPVQSEAFF
DNA: TGTGCCAGCAGCGTAGTCGCTTCTCCAGTACAATCTGAAGCTTTCTTT

D: TRBD2
J: TRBJ2-2
size: -
V: TRBV9
CDR3: CASSGSGRESGELFF
DNA: TGTGCCAGCAGCGGCAGCGGGAGGGAAAGCGGGGAGCTGTTTTTT

D: TRBD1
J: TRBJ1-1
size: -
V: TRBV27
CDR3: CASPIHSTGNCKTNTEAFF
DNA: TGTGCCAGCCCGATCCACTCGACAGGGAACTGTAAAACGAACACTGAAGCTTTCTTT

D: -
J: TRBJ2-2
size: -
V: TRBV7-3
CDR3: CASSLMGAGTGELFF
DNA: TGTGCCAGCAGCTTAATGGGCGCAGGGACCGGGGAGCTGTTTTTT

D: -
J: TRBJ1-5
size: -
V: TRBV28
CDR3: CASRKYSNQPQHF
DNA: TGTGCCAGCAGAAAATATAGCAATCAGCCCCAGCATTTT

D: -
J: TRBJ1-4
size: -
V: TRBV30
CDR3: CAWSAGVATNEKLFF
DNA: TGTGCCTGGAGTGCAGGGGTGGCAACTAATGAAAAACTGTTTTTT

D: -
J: TRBJ1-3
size: -
V: TRBV5-6
CDR3: CASSPGGSGNTIYF
DNA: TGTGCCAGCAGCCCAGGAGGCTCTGGAAACACCATATATTTT

D: TRBD1
J: TRBJ1-1
size: -
V: TRBV10-3
CDR3: CAIKGDRANTEAFF
DNA: TGTGCCATCAAGGGGGACAGGGCCAACACTGAAGCTTTCTTT

D: -
J: TRBJ1-5
size: -
V: TRBV2
CDR3: CASTGGADFHRPQHF
DNA: TGTGCCAGCACCGGAGGTGCAGACTTCCATCGGCCCCAGCATTTT

D: TRBD1
J: TRBJ1-4
size: -
V: TRBV9
CDR3: CASSVGTGNYEKLFF
DNA: TGTGCCAGCAGCGTAGGGACAGGGAATTACGAAAAACTGTTTTTT